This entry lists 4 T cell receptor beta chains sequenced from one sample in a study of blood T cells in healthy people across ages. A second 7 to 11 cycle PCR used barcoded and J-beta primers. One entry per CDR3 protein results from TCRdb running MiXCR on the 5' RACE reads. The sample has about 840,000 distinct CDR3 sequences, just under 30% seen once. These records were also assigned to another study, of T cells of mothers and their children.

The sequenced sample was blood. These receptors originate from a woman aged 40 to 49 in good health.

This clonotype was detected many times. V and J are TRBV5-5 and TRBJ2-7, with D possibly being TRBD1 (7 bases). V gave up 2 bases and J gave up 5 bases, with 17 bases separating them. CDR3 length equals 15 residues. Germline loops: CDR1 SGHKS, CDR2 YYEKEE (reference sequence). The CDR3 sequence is CASSLHRGGSDEQYF. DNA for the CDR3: TGTGCCAGCAGCTTACACAGGGGAGGAAGTGACGAGCAGTACTTC. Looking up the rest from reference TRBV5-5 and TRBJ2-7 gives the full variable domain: DAGVTQSPTHLIKTRGQQVTLRCSPISGHKSVSWYQQVLGQGPQFIFQYYEKEERGRGNFPDRFSARQFPNYSSELNVNALLLGDSALYLCASSLHRGGSDEQYFGPGTRLTVT.

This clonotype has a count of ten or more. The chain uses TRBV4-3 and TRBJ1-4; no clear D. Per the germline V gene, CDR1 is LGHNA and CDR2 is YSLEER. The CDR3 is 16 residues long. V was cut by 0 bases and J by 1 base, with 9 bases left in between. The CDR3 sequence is CASSQDGGKTNEKLFF. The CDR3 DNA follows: TGCGCCAGCAGCCAAGATGGAGGAAAAACTAATGAAAAACTGTTTTTT.

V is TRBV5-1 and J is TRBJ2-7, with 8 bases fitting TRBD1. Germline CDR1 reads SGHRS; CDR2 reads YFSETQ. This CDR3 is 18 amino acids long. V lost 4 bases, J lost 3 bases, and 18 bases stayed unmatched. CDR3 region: CASSPAILSGGASYEQYF. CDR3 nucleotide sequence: TGCGCCAGCAGCCCTGCCATTTTATCAGGGGGCGCAAGCTACGAGCAGTACTTC.

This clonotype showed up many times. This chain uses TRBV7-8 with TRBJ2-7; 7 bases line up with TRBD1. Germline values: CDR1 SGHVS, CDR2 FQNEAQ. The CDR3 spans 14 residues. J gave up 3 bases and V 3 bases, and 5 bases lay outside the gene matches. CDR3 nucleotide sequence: TGTGCCAGCAGCTTCCCCGGGACAGACTACGAGCAGTACTTC. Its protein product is CASSFPGTDYEQYF.